The 28 T cell receptor beta chains below were found in one sample sequenced in a study of CD4 T cells in relation to SARS-CoV-2 and coronaviruses (dated by TCRdb to the early 2020s). Library prep was done by the immunoSEQ multiplex PCR assay. Sourced from immuneACCESS, this table was stored by TCRdb with only in-frame sequences that have V and J called. A share of the clones is absent; for the studies checked, an unresolved V gene accounts for under half, and the remainder has no known explanation. The sample data list some 40,000 clones, and roughly 80% of these were observed just once. The leading ten clones occupy approximately 7% of the sample. No antigen has been identified for these receptors. The sequenced sample consisted of naive CD4+ T cells from PBMCs, cultured in vitro. The cell subset or site label, read with the paper, signifies: naive CD4+ T cells isolated by negative enrichment. The receptors originated from an adult with COVID-19.

This clone came up a few times. The chain couples TRBV5-4 to TRBJ2-1; 7 nucleotides line up with TRBD1. Looked up from germline, CDR1 is SGHNT and CDR2 is YYREEE (reference sequence). The CDR3 runs to 17 residues. V lost 2 bases, J lost 0 bases, and 8 bases stayed unmatched. This chain's CDR3 is CASSFGLDRNSYNEQFF. The CDR3 DNA reads as TGTGCCAGCAGCTTCGGCCTGGACAGGAACTCCTACAATGAGCAGTTCTTC.

Only a few counts were recorded for this clone. This rearrangement joins TRBV28 to TRBJ2-2; unclear D gene. The CDR3 is 14 residues long. Germline V lookup: CDR1 MDHEN, CDR2 SYDVKM. V gave up 5 bases and J gave up 6 bases, with 13 bases separating them. The CDR3 spells CASSPPRESGELFF. CDR3 in DNA: TGTGCCAGCAGTCCACCTCGTGAGTCCGGGGAGCTGTTTTTT.

J is TRBJ2-3 and V is TRBV6-6, with TRBD1 identical over 7 bases. This CDR3 spans 15 amino acids. Germline V CDR1 and CDR2: MNHNY, SVGAGI (reference sequence). Trimming took 0 bases from V and 6 from J; bases not matched to a gene: 6. This CDR3 is CASSYSRGRGDTQYF. The CDR3 nucleotides are TGTGCCAGCAGTTACTCCCGCGGCAGGGGGGATACGCAGTATTTT.

The sample holds one count of this clone. The rearrangement links TRBV7-8 to TRBJ2-1; TRBD1 matches 8 bases. There are 13 residues in the CDR3. Germline CDR1 reads SGHVS; CDR2 reads FQNEAQ. J lost 7 bases, V lost 3 bases, and 2 bases had no gene match. CDR3 sequence (DNA): TGTGCCAGCAGCTTCAGGGGGCTGAATGAGCAGTTCTTC. Translating gives CASSFRGLNEQFF. Together with reference TRBV7-8 and TRBJ2-1, the CDR3 gives the full variable domain: GAGVSQSPRYKVAKRGQDVALRCDPISGHVSLFWYQQALGQGPEFLTYFQNEAQLDKSGLPSDRFFAERPEGSVSTLKIQRTQQEDSAVYLCASSFRGLNEQFFGPGTRLTVL.

V usage is TRBV6-2 or TRBV6-3 and J usage is TRBJ1-1; D gene unclear. CDR3 length equals 14 residues. Trimming removed 6 bases at V and 5 bases at J, with 16 bases between. Germline CDR1 MNHEY, CDR2 SVGEGT. The CDR3 bases are TGTGCCAGCAGCAGGACTGCCAGGAGGACTGAAGCTTTCTTT. As protein: CASSRTARRTEAFF.

This chain links TRBV6-5 with TRBJ2-3, with D perhaps given as TRBD1 or TRBD2 (5 bases each). This CDR3 contains 15 residues. V was cut by 6 bases and J by 1 base, with 14 bases left in between. Germline-derived CDR1 and CDR2 are MNHEY and SVGAGI. The CDR3, as DNA: TGTGCCAGCAGCTGGACACCGGAGGGCACAGATACGCAGTATTTT. It translates to CASSWTPEGTDTQYF.

The genes are TRBV3-1 (or the pseudogene TRBV3-2) and TRBJ2-3; D remains ambiguous. This CDR3 is 13 amino acids long. V lost 3 bases and J lost 0, with 4 bases in between. The germline gives CDR1 LGHDT, CDR2 YNNKEL (reference sequence). The CDR3 spells CASSQPSTDTQYF. CDR3 sequence (DNA): TGTGCCAGCAGCCAGCCTAGCACAGATACGCAGTATTTT.

This chain connects TRBV2 to TRBJ1-2; D is unclear. The CDR3 length is 16 residues. Trimming took off 6 bases at V and 2 bases at J, with 19 bases between the two ends. Germline loops: CDR1 SNHLY, CDR2 FYNNEI. The CDR3 loop is CASRRNWGETNYGYTF. CDR3 in DNA: TGTGCCAGCAGAAGAAACTGGGGAGAAACGAACTATGGCTACACCTTC.

This clone was counted a few times. The chain uses TRBV7-9 and TRBJ1-2, with 8 bases identical to TRBD1. V lost 1 base and J lost 7; bases outside the gene matches: 2. The CDR3 is 13 residues long. Germline CDR1 is SEHNR and CDR2 is FQNEAQ (reference sequence). CDR3 residues: CASSLGTGSGYTF. In nucleotides, the CDR3 is TGTGCCAGCAGCTTAGGGACAGGGTCTGGCTACACCTTC.

The J gene is TRBJ2-1, the V gene TRBV12-3 or TRBV12-4; no definite D call. The CDR3 totals 11 residues. The V end lost 6 bases, the J end lost 11 bases, and 11 bases lay between the germline ends. As DNA, the CDR3 is TGTGCCAGCAGGGCGGTTCGGCAGCAGTTCTTC. Translating it yields CASRAVRQQFF.

The chain is built from TRBV10-1 and TRBJ2-5; possibly TRBD2 for D (5 bases). Trimming removed 6 bases at V and 5 bases at J, with 16 bases between. CDR3 length equals 14 residues. Germline V gives CDR1 WNHNN, CDR2 SYGVQD (reference sequence). CDR3 loop: CASRSTGEKETQYF. The CDR3 DNA reads as TGCGCCAGCAGATCAACCGGGGAGAAGGAGACCCAGTACTTC.

The V call is TRBV6-1, the J call TRBJ2-1; 11 nucleotides agree with TRBD2. J gave up 4 bases and V 4 bases, and 18 bases lay outside the gene matches. The CDR3 spans 20 residues. CDR1 and CDR2 (germline): MNHNS, SASEGT. The CDR3 here is CASSVRSLGLAGGTYNEQFF. In DNA, the CDR3 is TGTGCCAGCAGTGTTCGCTCGCTAGGGCTAGCGGGAGGAACATACAATGAGCAGTTCTTC.

The rearrangement joins TRBV7-2 to TRBJ1-6, with 7 bases matching TRBD1. The ends lost 4 bases at V and 5 bases at J; junction bases unmatched: 5. Germline values: CDR1 SGHTA, CDR2 FQGNSA. The CDR3 extends over 15 amino acids. The CDR3 DNA follows: TGTGCCAGCAGCTCGACAGGGTCCCATAATTCACCCCTCCACTTT. Translated: CASSSTGSHNSPLHF.

This chain joins TRBV7-9 and TRBJ2-7; TRBD2 aligns across 9 bases. The germline V gene encodes CDR1 SEHNR and CDR2 FQNEAQ (reference sequence). V lost 1 base and J lost 0; bases outside the gene matches: 1. The CDR3 is 15 amino acids. Here the CDR3 reads CASSLEAGGSYEQYF. The CDR3 region has the DNA TGTGCCAGCAGCTTAGAAGCGGGAGGCTCCTACGAGCAGTACTTC.

The V call is TRBV19, the J call TRBJ2-7, with 7 bases lining up with TRBD2. The length of the CDR3 is 14 residues. The junction had 7 bases not matched to a gene; V was cut back by 3 bases and J by 5 bases. Per the germline V gene, CDR1 is LNHDA and CDR2 is SQIVND (reference sequence). As DNA, the CDR3 is TGTGCCAGTAGTATCATTGGACTAGTCGACGAGCAGTACTTC. It translates to CASSIIGLVDEQYF.

This clone occurred a few times. This sequence joins TRBV5-4 and TRBJ2-7, with TRBD2 identical over 8 bases. This CDR3 is built from 16 residues. V was clipped by 2 bases and J by 6 bases; unmatched bases: 13. From germline, CDR1 is SGHNT and CDR2 YYREEE (reference sequence). The CDR3 DNA reads as TGTGCCAGCAGCTTCTCTACGGGAGGGCCTACCGTCGAGCAGTACTTC. It encodes CASSFSTGGPTVEQYF.

J is TRBJ2-2 and V is TRBV5-1; TRBD1 matches at 9 bases. In germline, CDR1 is SGHRS, CDR2 YFSETQ. V trimming: 3 bases; J trimming: 3 bases; junction bases outside the gene matches: 9. CDR3 length equals 17 residues. CDR3 sequence reads: CASSWTPGQGYTGELFF. CDR3 coding DNA: TGCGCCAGCAGCTGGACACCGGGACAGGGATACACCGGGGAGCTGTTTTTT.

V gene TRBV29-1 combines with J gene TRBJ1-2; D unresolved. The V gene lost 3 bases and the J gene lost 4 bases, with 12 bases spanning the gap. In germline, CDR1 is SQVTM, CDR2 ANQGSEA. This CDR3 has 13 amino acids. The CDR3 DNA sequence: TGCAGCGTTGATAGTGGGTTGGGCTATGGCTACACCTTC. Translated, it gives CSVDSGLGYGYTF.

The V gene is TRBV5-8, the J gene TRBJ2-1; no firm D call. Germline values: CDR1 SGHTS, CDR2 YDEGEE. Trimming stripped 6 bases from V and 9 bases from J, with 10 bases between. The CDR3 has 11 residues. Here the CDR3 DNA reads TGTGCCAGCATTCTAGTCGCTGAGCAGTTCTTC. Translation: CASILVAEQFF.

This chain uses TRBV2 with TRBJ1-5, with D possibly TRBD1 on 6 matching bases. With 7 bases removed from V and 6 bases from J, the gap between germline ends came to 13 bases. Germline V gene sequence: CDR1 SNHLY, CDR2 FYNNEI. The CDR3 consists of 13 residues. The CDR3 region is CASTEGGGQPQHF. CDR3 DNA sequence: TGTGCCAGCACCGAGGGGGGAGGTCAGCCCCAGCATTTT.

V gene TRBV18 combines with J gene TRBJ2-2; 8 nucleotides match TRBD2. Germline loops: CDR1 KGHSH, CDR2 LQKENI. The trim removed 0 bases at V and 1 base at J, leaving 4 bases unmatched. There are 17 residues in the CDR3. CDR3 amino acids: CASSPPRLALNTGELFF. The CDR3 coding sequence is TGTGCCAGCTCACCACCTAGACTAGCGCTGAACACCGGGGAGCTGTTTTTT.

The chain has TRBV7-9 and TRBJ1-5, with D unclear. Trimming removed 1 base from V and 7 bases from J, with 14 bases in between. The length of the CDR3 is 15 residues. Per germline, CDR1 SEHNR and CDR2 FQNEAQ (reference sequence). The chain's CDR3 is CASSLGGVMGQPQHF. The CDR3 DNA follows: TGTGCCAGCAGCTTAGGTGGGGTGATGGGACAGCCCCAGCATTTT.

V usage is TRBV29-1 and J usage is TRBJ2-5, with D perhaps given as TRBD1 or TRBD2 (6 bases each). Trimming pared 7 bases from V and 9 bases from J, leaving 21 bases between. Per germline, CDR1 SQVTM and CDR2 ANQGSEA. The CDR3 is 13 residues long. The CDR3 region is CSAKKSGGPAQYF. The DNA of the CDR3 is TGCAGCGCCAAGAAATCCGGGGGCCCGGCCCAGTACTTC.

The V call is TRBV6-2 or TRBV6-3, the J call TRBJ2-6; D uncertain. The CDR3 totals 16 residues. Per the germline V gene, CDR1 is MNHEY and CDR2 is SVGEGT. Between the trimmed V and J ends, which lost 2 bases and 1 base, there was a span of 9 bases. CDR3 bases: TGTGCCAGCAGTTACATGGACGGGTCTGGGGCCAACGTCCTGACTTTC. Protein product: CASSYMDGSGANVLTF.

This clone appeared a few times. V gene TRBV7-9 combines with J gene TRBJ1-1; 8 bases are a match to TRBD1. V shed 1 base and J 6 bases; nucleotides not matched to a gene: 7. Per the germline V gene, CDR1 is SEHNR and CDR2 is FQNEAQ (reference sequence). CDR3 length: 15 residues. The CDR3 loop reads CASSLEGVQGAEAFF. CDR3 DNA: TGTGCCAGCAGCTTAGAAGGAGTACAGGGGGCTGAAGCTTTCTTT. Together with reference TRBV7-9 and TRBJ1-1, the CDR3 gives the full variable domain: DTGVSQNPRHKITKRGQNVTFRCDPISEHNRLYWYRQTLGQGPEFLTYFQNEAQLEKSRLLSDRFSAERPKGSFSTLEIQRTEQGDSAMYLCASSLEGVQGAEAFFGQGTRLTVV.

The chain couples TRBV9 to TRBJ2-1, with 16 positions matching TRBD2. CDR1 and CDR2 (germline): SGDLS, YYNGEE. Trimming cost V 7 bases and J 1 base; bases outside gene matches: 2. This CDR3 is built from 16 residues. The CDR3 loop reads CASSGLAGGSYNEQFF. The CDR3 coding sequence is TGTGCCAGCTCGGGACTAGCGGGAGGGTCCTACAATGAGCAGTTCTTC. The full variable domain, completed using reference TRBV9 and TRBJ2-1, is DSGVTQTPKHLITATGQRVTLRCSPRSGDLSVYWYQQSLDQGLQFLIQYYNGEERAKGNILERFSAQQFPDLHSELNLSSLELGDSALYFCASSGLAGGSYNEQFFGPGTRLTVL.

V gene TRBV10-3 combines with J gene TRBJ1-5; 8 nucleotides match TRBD1. CDR3 length: 16 amino acids. J was trimmed by 3 bases and V by 10 bases; bases with no gene match: 14. Per germline, CDR1 ENHRY and CDR2 SYGVKD. CDR3 sequence reads: CATSKFGGQDNQPQHF. The CDR3 DNA sequence: TGTGCCACCTCCAAATTTGGGGGACAGGACAATCAGCCCCAGCATTTT.

V is TRBV6-5 and J is TRBJ2-7, with 13 positions matching TRBD2. CDR3 length: 16 amino acids. V lost 2 bases, J lost 10 bases, and 11 bases stayed unmatched. The germline V gene has CDR1 MNHEY and CDR2 SVGAGI. CDR3 amino acids: CASSYGTSGTRGAQYF. CDR3 bases: TGTGCCAGCAGTTACGGGACTAGCGGGACACGCGGGGCCCAGTACTTC.